The entry that follows covers one TCR beta chain sequence. One end of the junction varies from germline; a read error may be responsible. This sample is drawn from a study of blood T cell repertoires in COVID-19. Study overall: PBMCs, B-cell-depleted T cells, or T cells provided the cDNA or gDNA that made up the material.

Repertoires were generated with immunoSEQ multiplex PCR, while TCRdb's copy carries only in-frame clones and drops some. The table includes hundreds of thousands of clones, about 88% detected once. The CDR3 spans 14 residues. Germline V gives CDR1 MDHEN, CDR2 SYDVKM. For recovered donors of Cohort 3, there were two negative PCRs, clearance, or symptom resolution. V is TRBV28 and J is TRBJ2-7, with TRBD1 matching over 7 bases. Sequenced input: PBMCs or T cells enriched from blood (not recorded which). The sequence was collected from a woman aged 40 to 55 who had recovered from COVID-19. The CDR3 sequence: CASNLQGPDYEQYF. For the CDR3, the DNA is TGTGCCAGCAATTTACAGGGGCCGGACTACGAGCAGTACTTC.